This TCR beta chain was sequenced in a study of shared clonotypes between healthy human individuals. Regarding the study as a whole: Clonotypes which were not shared had lower generation probabilities than clonotypes that all four donors shared. Rarefaction showed sorted-subset sequencing was incomplete despite large depth.

With 5 bases clipped from V and 0 bases from J, the junction kept 9 bases outside the gene matches. This CDR3 is built from 18 residues. Germline CDR1 reads SGHNT; CDR2 reads YYREEE (reference sequence). A remark on this clone: Its antigen remains unidentified.

Libraries were prepared by immunoSEQ multiplex PCR; TCRdb keeps only in-frame clonotypes and omits some of them. The repertoire holds some 2,000,000 clones, with approximately 95% as singletons. The receptor was derived from a man younger than 35 in good health. The sequenced sample was naive CD4+ T cells sorted from blood. Regarding subset: CD45RA+ positively selected. The chain links TRBV5-4 to TRBJ2-3; 13 bases map to TRBD2. The CDR3 loop reads CASSSGTSGVASTDTQYF. The CDR3 DNA reads TGTGCCAGCAGTTCCGGGACTAGCGGGGTGGCAAGCACAGATACGCAGTATTTT.